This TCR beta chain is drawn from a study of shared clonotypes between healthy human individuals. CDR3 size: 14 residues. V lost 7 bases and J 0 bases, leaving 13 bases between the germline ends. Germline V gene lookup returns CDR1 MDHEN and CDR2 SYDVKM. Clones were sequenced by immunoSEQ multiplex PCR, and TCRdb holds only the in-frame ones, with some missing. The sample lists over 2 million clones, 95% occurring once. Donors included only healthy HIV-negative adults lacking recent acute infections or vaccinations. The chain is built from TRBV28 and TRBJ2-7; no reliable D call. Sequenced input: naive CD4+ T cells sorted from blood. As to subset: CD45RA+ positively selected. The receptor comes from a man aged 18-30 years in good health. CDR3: CASTQTLPSYEQYF. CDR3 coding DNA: TGTGCCAGCACCCAGACGCTTCCCTCCTACGAGCAGTACTTC.